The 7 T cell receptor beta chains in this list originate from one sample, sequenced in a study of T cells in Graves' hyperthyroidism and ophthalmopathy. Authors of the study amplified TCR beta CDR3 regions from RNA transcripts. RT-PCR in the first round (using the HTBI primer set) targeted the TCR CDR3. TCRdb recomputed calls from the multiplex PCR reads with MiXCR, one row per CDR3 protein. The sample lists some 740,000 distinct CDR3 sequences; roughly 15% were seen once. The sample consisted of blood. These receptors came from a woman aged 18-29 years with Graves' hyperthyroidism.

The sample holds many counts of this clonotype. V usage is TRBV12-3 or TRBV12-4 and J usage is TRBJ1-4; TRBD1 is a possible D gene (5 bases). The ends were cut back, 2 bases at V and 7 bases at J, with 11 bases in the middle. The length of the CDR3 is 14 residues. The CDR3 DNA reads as TGTGCCAGCAGTTTAAACGGGGCTCGTGAAAAACTGTTTTTT. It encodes CASSLNGAREKLFF.

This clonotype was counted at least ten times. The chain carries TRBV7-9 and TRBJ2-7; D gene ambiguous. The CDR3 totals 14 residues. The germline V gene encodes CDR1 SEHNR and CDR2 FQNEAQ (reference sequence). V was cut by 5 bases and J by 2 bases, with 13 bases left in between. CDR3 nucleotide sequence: TGTGCCAGCAGCCGTAGACCGACGACCTACGAGCAGTACTTC. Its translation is CASSRRPTTYEQYF.

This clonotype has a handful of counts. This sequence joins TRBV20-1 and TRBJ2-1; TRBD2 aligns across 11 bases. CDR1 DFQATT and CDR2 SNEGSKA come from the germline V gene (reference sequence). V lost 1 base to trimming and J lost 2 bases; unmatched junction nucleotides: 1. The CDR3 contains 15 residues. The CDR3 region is CSARVLAGAYNEQFF. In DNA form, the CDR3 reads TGCAGTGCTAGAGTACTAGCGGGGGCCTACAATGAGCAGTTCTTC.

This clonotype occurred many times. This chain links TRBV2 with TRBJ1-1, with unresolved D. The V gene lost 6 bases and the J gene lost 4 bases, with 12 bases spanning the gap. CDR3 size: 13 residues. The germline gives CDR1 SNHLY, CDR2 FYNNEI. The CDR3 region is CASRNSGSTEAFF. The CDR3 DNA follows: TGTGCCAGCAGGAACAGCGGGAGCACTGAAGCTTTCTTT.

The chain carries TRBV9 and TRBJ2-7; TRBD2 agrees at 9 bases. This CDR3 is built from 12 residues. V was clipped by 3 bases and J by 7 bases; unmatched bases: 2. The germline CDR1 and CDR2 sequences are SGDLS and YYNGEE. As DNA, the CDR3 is TGTGCCAGCAGCGGGCTAGCGGGAGAGCAGTACTTC. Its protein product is CASSGLAGEQYF.

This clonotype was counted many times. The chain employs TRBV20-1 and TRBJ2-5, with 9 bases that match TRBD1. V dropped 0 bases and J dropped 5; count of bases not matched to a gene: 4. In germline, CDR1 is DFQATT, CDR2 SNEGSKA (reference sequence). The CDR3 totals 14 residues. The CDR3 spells CSARDTGGGETQYF. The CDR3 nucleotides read TGCAGTGCTAGAGACACAGGGGGCGGGGAGACCCAGTACTTC.

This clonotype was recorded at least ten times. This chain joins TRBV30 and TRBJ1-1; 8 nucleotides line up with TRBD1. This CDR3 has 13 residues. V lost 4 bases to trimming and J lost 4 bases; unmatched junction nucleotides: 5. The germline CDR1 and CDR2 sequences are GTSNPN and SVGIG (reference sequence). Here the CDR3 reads CAWIGQGITEAFF. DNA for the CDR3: TGTGCCTGGATCGGACAGGGCATCACTGAAGCTTTCTTT.